The rows below give T cell receptor beta chains drawn from one sample of a study of blood T cell repertoires in COVID-19. Sequencing was performed with immunoSEQ multiplex PCR; in TCRdb, only in-frame clones are kept and a portion is missing. This sample carries approximately 200,000 clones, approximately 90% of them seen once, and the ten largest clones take less than 1.5%. The material sequenced was peripheral blood. All receptors derive from a man aged 25-45 years with acute or convalescent COVID-19. Each CDR3 is given with its conserved first and last residue. A D gene is named only where the DNA matches it firmly. Clone sizes are given selectively: once, few, many, or a class where the clone is expanded.

clone_size: .
v_call: TRBV6-6
d_call: .
j_call: TRBJ1-2
cdr3_nt: TGTGCCAGCAGAGAACAGGGTTTTGGCTACACCTTC
cdr3_aa: CASREQGFGYTF

clone_size: .
v_call: TRBV30
d_call: TRBD1
j_call: TRBJ1-4
cdr3_nt: TGTGCCTGGAGTGACCCAGGGGGCGCGAGGGGAAAACTGTTTTTT
cdr3_aa: CAWSDPGGARGKLFF

clone_size: .
v_call: TRBV15
d_call: TRBD2
j_call: TRBJ2-3
cdr3_nt: TGTGCCACCAGAGGCCGGGGGGGCCCAGGTAGAGATACGCAGTATTTT
cdr3_aa: CATRGRGGPGRDTQYF

clone_size: .
v_call: TRBV18
d_call: .
j_call: TRBJ1-4
cdr3_nt: TGTGCCAGCTCACCACAGTTAAAGACAGCAACTAATGAAAAACTGTTTTTT
cdr3_aa: CASSPQLKTATNEKLFF

clone_size: .
v_call: TRBV5-1
d_call: .
j_call: TRBJ1-1
cdr3_nt: TGCGCCAGCAGCTTGGCAGGGCCCATGGGCACTGAAGCTTTCTTT
cdr3_aa: CASSLAGPMGTEAFF

clone_size: .
v_call: TRBV7-3
d_call: TRBD2
j_call: TRBJ2-5
cdr3_nt: TGTGCCAGCAGCCCCCATCTAGCGGGGGAAGAGACCCAGTACTTC
cdr3_aa: CASSPHLAGEETQYF

clone_size: .
v_call: TRBV27
d_call: .
j_call: TRBJ2-6
cdr3_nt: TGTGCCAGCAGTTTATTACAGGTCTCTGGGGCCAACGTCCTGACTTTC
cdr3_aa: CASSLLQVSGANVLTF

clone_size: .
v_call: TRBV28
d_call: TRBD1
j_call: TRBJ1-4
cdr3_nt: TGTGCCAGCAGACAGGGGGCTGCGGGTGAAAAACTGTTTTTT
cdr3_aa: CASRQGAAGEKLFF

clone_size: .
v_call: TRBV28
d_call: TRBD1
j_call: TRBJ2-1
cdr3_nt: TGTGCCAGCAGTTTAGGTGGGACAGGGGGCCAATATGAGCAGTTCTTC
cdr3_aa: CASSLGGTGGQYEQFF

clone_size: .
v_call: TRBV3-1/TRBV3-2
d_call: TRBD1
j_call: TRBJ1-1
cdr3_nt: TGTGCCAGCAGACCTTTCAGGGGGCCGAACACTGAAGCTTTCTTT
cdr3_aa: CASRPFRGPNTEAFF

clone_size: .
v_call: TRBV28
d_call: .
j_call: TRBJ2-7
cdr3_nt: TGTGCCAGCTCTTTGCGGGACCTGTACTTC
cdr3_aa: CASSLRDLYF

clone_size: .
v_call: TRBV11-3
d_call: TRBD1
j_call: TRBJ2-2
cdr3_nt: TGTGCCAGCAGCCGACAGGGAAGGGCCGGGGAGCTGTTTTTT
cdr3_aa: CASSRQGRAGELFF

clone_size: .
v_call: TRBV11-2
d_call: TRBD1
j_call: TRBJ1-1
cdr3_nt: TGTGCCAGCAGCTTAGGCCCTTCCGGGACAGGGGTGATGAACACTGAAGCTTTCTTT
cdr3_aa: CASSLGPSGTGVMNTEAFF

clone_size: .
v_call: TRBV6-6
d_call: TRBD1
j_call: TRBJ1-4
cdr3_nt: TGTGCCAGCAGTTGGAATATCGGGACAGGGAATGAAAAACTGTTTTTT
cdr3_aa: CASSWNIGTGNEKLFF

clone_size: .
v_call: TRBV7-9
d_call: .
j_call: TRBJ1-2
cdr3_nt: TGTGCCAGCAGCTCCACAGGGTCTGGCTACACCTTC
cdr3_aa: CASSSTGSGYTF

clone_size: .
v_call: TRBV7-9
d_call: .
j_call: TRBJ1-2
cdr3_nt: TGTGCCAGCAGCCGGGACACAAACTATGGCTACACCTTC
cdr3_aa: CASSRDTNYGYTF

clone_size: once
v_call: TRBV10-1
d_call: TRBD2
j_call: TRBJ2-7
cdr3_nt: TGCGCCAGCAGTTCCTCCCCTGTCTGGGGGGGAGACTACGAGCAGTACTTC
cdr3_aa: CASSSSPVWGGDYEQYF

clone_size: .
v_call: TRBV13
d_call: TRBD2
j_call: TRBJ2-2
cdr3_nt: TGTGCCAGCAGAGCCCGGACTAGCGGGAACACCGGGGAGCTGTTTTTT
cdr3_aa: CASRARTSGNTGELFF

clone_size: .
v_call: TRBV28
d_call: TRBD1
j_call: TRBJ1-2
cdr3_nt: TGTGCCAGCAGTATAGGACAGGGTTATGGCTACACCTTC
cdr3_aa: CASSIGQGYGYTF

clone_size: .
v_call: TRBV10-3
d_call: .
j_call: TRBJ1-3
cdr3_nt: TGTGCCATCGGGGGGGCGTCTGGAAACACCATATATTTT
cdr3_aa: CAIGGASGNTIYF

clone_size: .
v_call: TRBV27
d_call: .
j_call: TRBJ1-6
cdr3_nt: TGTGCCAGCAGTCTAGGACAGCCCAATTCACCCCTCCACTTT
cdr3_aa: CASSLGQPNSPLHF

clone_size: .
v_call: TRBV3-1/TRBV3-2
d_call: .
j_call: TRBJ1-1
cdr3_nt: TGTGCCAGCAGCCAAGAAGGGCTACGGGGAAGAGCTTTCTTT
cdr3_aa: CASSQEGLRGRAFF

clone_size: once
v_call: TRBV19
d_call: .
j_call: TRBJ2-5
cdr3_nt: TGTGCCACCACTTCCCGGCGGGACCTCCTGTCCCAAGAGACCCAGTACTTC
cdr3_aa: CATTSRRDLLSQETQYF

clone_size: .
v_call: TRBV25-1
d_call: TRBD1
j_call: TRBJ2-2
cdr3_nt: TGTGCCAGCAGTGTGGGACAGGGGGTCACCGGGGAGCTGTTTTTT
cdr3_aa: CASSVGQGVTGELFF

clone_size: once
v_call: TRBV28
d_call: TRBD1
j_call: TRBJ1-5
cdr3_nt: TGTGCCACCCAGACAGGGGTTCAGCCCCAGCATTTT
cdr3_aa: CATQTGVQPQHF

clone_size: .
v_call: TRBV30
d_call: .
j_call: TRBJ1-1
cdr3_nt: TGTGCCTGGACCCGGGAGGGGGGTGCCCTCACTGAAGCTTTCTTT
cdr3_aa: CAWTREGGALTEAFF

clone_size: .
v_call: TRBV12-5
d_call: .
j_call: TRBJ1-6
cdr3_nt: TGTGCTAGTGCCGCGAACGGGGGGGCAGATTCACCCCTCCACTTT
cdr3_aa: CASAANGGADSPLHF

clone_size: once
v_call: TRBV10-3
d_call: .
j_call: TRBJ2-5
cdr3_nt: TGTGCCATCAGTCAACAAGAGGGTGGGCACTTC
cdr3_aa: CAISQQEGGHF

clone_size: few
v_call: TRBV12-5
d_call: .
j_call: TRBJ2-6
cdr3_nt: TGTGCTAGTGGAACAGGGTTCTCTGGGGCCAACGTCCTGACTTTC
cdr3_aa: CASGTGFSGANVLTF

clone_size: .
v_call: TRBV21-1
d_call: .
j_call: TRBJ1-4
cdr3_nt: TGTGCCAGCGTTGTAACACACGAAAAACTGTTTTTT
cdr3_aa: CASVVTHEKLFF

clone_size: once
v_call: TRBV5-1
d_call: TRBD2
j_call: TRBJ2-7
cdr3_nt: TGCGCCAGCAGCGCAGACATAAGACTAGCGGGGGCCTACGAGCAGTACTTC
cdr3_aa: CASSADIRLAGAYEQYF

clone_size: .
v_call: TRBV7-9
d_call: .
j_call: TRBJ2-7
cdr3_nt: TGTGCCAGCAGCTTACAGGGATACGAGCAGTACTTC
cdr3_aa: CASSLQGYEQYF

clone_size: .
v_call: TRBV5-5
d_call: .
j_call: TRBJ1-3
cdr3_nt: TGTGCCAGCATCGACCCAGGACTTGGAAACACCATATATTTT
cdr3_aa: CASIDPGLGNTIYF

clone_size: .
v_call: TRBV2
d_call: TRBD2
j_call: TRBJ2-1
cdr3_nt: TGTGCCAGCATGTACCTAGCGGGAGTAGCCAATGAGCAGTTCTTC
cdr3_aa: CASMYLAGVANEQFF

clone_size: .
v_call: TRBV2
d_call: .
j_call: TRBJ1-1
cdr3_nt: TGTGCCAGCACCCTCGGGGGAGGACACACTGAAGCTTTCTTT
cdr3_aa: CASTLGGGHTEAFF

clone_size: .
v_call: TRBV28
d_call: .
j_call: TRBJ1-2
cdr3_nt: TGTGCCAGCAGCGTGCCAGGGAACTATGGCTACACCTTC
cdr3_aa: CASSVPGNYGYTF

clone_size: .
v_call: TRBV4-1
d_call: .
j_call: TRBJ2-7
cdr3_nt: TGCGCCAGCAGCCAAGTACCCATGACAGACTACGAGCAGTACTTC
cdr3_aa: CASSQVPMTDYEQYF

clone_size: .
v_call: TRBV6-5
d_call: .
j_call: TRBJ2-5
cdr3_nt: TGTGCCAGCAACCCCCCTTGGAGGGAGACCCAGTACTTC
cdr3_aa: CASNPPWRETQYF

clone_size: .
v_call: TRBV4-2
d_call: TRBD1
j_call: TRBJ2-1
cdr3_nt: TGTGCCAGCAGCCACGACAGGGGGCTTAGAATGAATGTCGATGAGCAGTTCTTC
cdr3_aa: CASSHDRGLRMNVDEQFF

clone_size: .
v_call: TRBV29-1
d_call: TRBD1
j_call: TRBJ1-2
cdr3_nt: TGCAGCGTTCGAGATTGGGACAGGGCTTATGGCTACACCTTC
cdr3_aa: CSVRDWDRAYGYTF

clone_size: .
v_call: TRBV30
d_call: TRBD1
j_call: TRBJ1-5
cdr3_nt: TGTGCCTGGAGCCCTAACAGGGGGCTGGATCAGCCCCAGCATTTT
cdr3_aa: CAWSPNRGLDQPQHF

clone_size: .
v_call: TRBV2
d_call: TRBD1
j_call: TRBJ2-7
cdr3_nt: TGTGCCAGCAGAGGAGAGACAGGGCAGCAGTACTTC
cdr3_aa: CASRGETGQQYF

clone_size: .
v_call: TRBV7-2
d_call: TRBD2
j_call: TRBJ2-1
cdr3_nt: TGTGCCAGCAGCCTTAGCGGTAGCGGGAGCAATGAGCAGTTCTTC
cdr3_aa: CASSLSGSGSNEQFF

clone_size: .
v_call: TRBV24-1
d_call: .
j_call: TRBJ2-5
cdr3_nt: TGTGCCACCAGTGAGGAGGACCAAGAGACCCAGTACTTC
cdr3_aa: CATSEEDQETQYF

clone_size: .
v_call: TRBV5-1
d_call: TRBD2
j_call: TRBJ2-3
cdr3_nt: TGCGCCAGCAGCAGGATAGCGGGAGGTGGGCCTAGCACAGATACGCAGTATTTT
cdr3_aa: CASSRIAGGGPSTDTQYF

clone_size: .
v_call: TRBV7-3
d_call: TRBD1
j_call: TRBJ2-3
cdr3_nt: TGTGCCAGCAGCTTTCCGACAGGGGGGTCGGATACGCAGTATTTT
cdr3_aa: CASSFPTGGSDTQYF

clone_size: once
v_call: TRBV5-6
d_call: .
j_call: TRBJ2-7
cdr3_nt: TGTGCCAGCAGGGGCGGAGGGGTTGACGAGCAGTACTTC
cdr3_aa: CASRGGGVDEQYF

clone_size: .
v_call: TRBV12-3/TRBV12-4
d_call: .
j_call: TRBJ1-2
cdr3_nt: TGTGCCAGCAGCTTATCGTATGGCTACACCTTC
cdr3_aa: CASSLSYGYTF

clone_size: .
v_call: TRBV11-2
d_call: TRBD1
j_call: TRBJ2-5
cdr3_nt: TGTGCCAGCAGCTTAGAGAGGAACAGGGGAGAGACCCAGTACTTC
cdr3_aa: CASSLERNRGETQYF

clone_size: .
v_call: TRBV7-8
d_call: TRBD1
j_call: TRBJ1-4
cdr3_nt: TGTGCCAGCAGCTTAAACGACATGACAGGGGGTGATGAAAAACTGTTTTTT
cdr3_aa: CASSLNDMTGGDEKLFF